This T cell receptor (beta chain) is from a study of beta chain features in type 1 diabetes. Across the whole study: Patients and healthy donors were similar in age, gender and cell yields. Study-level results: Shorter TCRB CDR3s, moderately but significantly so, marked every one of the four CD4+ subsets in Type 1 diabetes patients. In the patient group, naive, central memory and Treg TCRB repertoires seemed more alike than in the healthy donor group. When VDJ junctions were examined, type 1 diabetes patients showed fewer insertions and more deletions.

Sorted populations were all over 98% pure. CDR3 length: 13 residues. The V and J ends lost 0 bases and 8 bases respectively, with 13 bases between them. CDR1 GTSNPN and CDR2 SVGIG come from the germline V gene (reference sequence). In this sample, this clone turned up a few times. What it binds is unknown. Expressed TCRB transcripts were sequenced because the entire RNA isolate underwent reverse transcription. Clones were sequenced by immunoSEQ multiplex PCR, and TCRdb holds only the in-frame ones, with some missing. The sample has hundreds of thousands of clones; about 14% are singletons. The sequence was collected from a young man with type 1 diabetes. The J gene is TRBJ1-2, the V gene TRBV30, with TRBD1 as a possible D gene (6 bases). The specimen sequenced was naive CD4+ T cells from blood. DNA of the CDR3: TGTGCCTGGAGTGTACTGACAGGTTCAGGCTACACCTTC. This gives the protein CAWSVLTGSGYTF.